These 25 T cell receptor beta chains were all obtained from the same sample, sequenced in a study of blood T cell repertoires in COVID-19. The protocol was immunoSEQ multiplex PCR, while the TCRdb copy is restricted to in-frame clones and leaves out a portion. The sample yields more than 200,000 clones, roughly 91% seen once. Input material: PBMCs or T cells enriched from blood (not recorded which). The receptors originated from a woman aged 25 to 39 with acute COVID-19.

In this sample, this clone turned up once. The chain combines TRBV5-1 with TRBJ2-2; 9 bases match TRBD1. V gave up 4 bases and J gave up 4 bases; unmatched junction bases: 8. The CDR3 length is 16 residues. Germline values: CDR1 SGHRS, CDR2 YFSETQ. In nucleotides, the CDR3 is TGCGCCAGCAGCCCCAATCGACAGGGGGGCACCGGGGAGCTGTTTTTT. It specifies CASSPNRQGGTGELFF.

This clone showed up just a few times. The CDR3 nucleotides are TGTGCCAGTACGCGGGGCTACAACACTGAAGCTTTCTTT. As protein: CASTRGYNTEAFF. The gene calls are TRBV19 and TRBJ1-1, with D possibly TRBD1 on 5 matching bases. The V gene lost 7 bases and the J gene lost 2 bases, with 11 bases spanning the gap. The germline gives CDR1 LNHDA, CDR2 SQIVND (reference sequence). CDR3 length: 13 residues.

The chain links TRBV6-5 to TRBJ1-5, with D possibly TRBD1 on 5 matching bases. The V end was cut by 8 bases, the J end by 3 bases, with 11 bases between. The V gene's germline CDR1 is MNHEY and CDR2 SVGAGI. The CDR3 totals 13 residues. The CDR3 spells CASSRTLNQPQHF. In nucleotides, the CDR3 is TGTGCCAGCTCCCGGACACTCAATCAGCCCCAGCATTTT.

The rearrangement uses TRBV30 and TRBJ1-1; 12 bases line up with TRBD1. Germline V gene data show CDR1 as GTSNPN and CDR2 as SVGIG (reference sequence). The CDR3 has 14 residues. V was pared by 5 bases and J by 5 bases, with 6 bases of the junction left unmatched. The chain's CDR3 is CAWGDRGRATEAFF. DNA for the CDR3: TGTGCCTGGGGGGACAGGGGGCGCGCGACTGAAGCTTTCTTT.

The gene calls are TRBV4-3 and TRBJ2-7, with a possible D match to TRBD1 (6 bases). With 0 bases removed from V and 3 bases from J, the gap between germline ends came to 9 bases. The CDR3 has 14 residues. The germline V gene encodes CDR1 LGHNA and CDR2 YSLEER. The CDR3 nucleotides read TGCGCCAGCAGCCAAGAGAGAGGGGGCTACGAGCAGTACTTC. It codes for CASSQERGGYEQYF.

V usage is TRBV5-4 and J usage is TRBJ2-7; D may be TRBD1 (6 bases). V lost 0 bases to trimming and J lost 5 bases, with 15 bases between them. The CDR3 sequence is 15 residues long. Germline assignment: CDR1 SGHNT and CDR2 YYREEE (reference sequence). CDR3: CASSLEAGVVHEQYF. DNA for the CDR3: TGTGCCAGCAGCTTGGAGGCAGGGGTCGTCCACGAGCAGTACTTC.

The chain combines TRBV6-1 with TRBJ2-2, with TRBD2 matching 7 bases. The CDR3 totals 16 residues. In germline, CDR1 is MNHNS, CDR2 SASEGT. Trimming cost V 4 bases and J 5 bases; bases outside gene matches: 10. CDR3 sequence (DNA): TGTGCCAGCAGTGGGGCGGTCGGGGGAGGGACCGGGGAGCTGTTTTTT. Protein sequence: CASSGAVGGGTGELFF.

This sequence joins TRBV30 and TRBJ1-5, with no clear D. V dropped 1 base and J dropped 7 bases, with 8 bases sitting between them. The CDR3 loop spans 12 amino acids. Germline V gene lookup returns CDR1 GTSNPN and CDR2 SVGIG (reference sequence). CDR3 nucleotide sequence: TGTGCCTGGAGTGCGGGTATACAGCCCCAGCATTTT. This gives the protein CAWSAGIQPQHF.

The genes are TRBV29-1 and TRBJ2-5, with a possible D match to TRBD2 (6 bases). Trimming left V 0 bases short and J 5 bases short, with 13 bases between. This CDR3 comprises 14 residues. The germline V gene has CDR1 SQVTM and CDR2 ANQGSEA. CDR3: CSVEDRRALETQYF. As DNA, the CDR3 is TGCAGCGTTGAAGATCGGAGGGCGTTGGAGACCCAGTACTTC.

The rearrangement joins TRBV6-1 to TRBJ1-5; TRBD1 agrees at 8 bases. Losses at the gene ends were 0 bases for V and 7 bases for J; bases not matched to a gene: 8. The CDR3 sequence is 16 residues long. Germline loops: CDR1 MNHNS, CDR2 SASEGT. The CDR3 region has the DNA TGTGCCAGCAGTGAAGCCGACAGGGGCGGGGGCCAGCCCCAGCATTTT. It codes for CASSEADRGGGQPQHF.

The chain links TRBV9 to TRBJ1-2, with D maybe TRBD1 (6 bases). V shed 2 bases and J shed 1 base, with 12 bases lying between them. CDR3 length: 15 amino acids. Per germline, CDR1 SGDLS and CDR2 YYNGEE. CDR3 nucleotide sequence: TGTGCCAGCAGCGTCTCCACAGGGATTAACTATGGCTACACCTTC. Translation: CASSVSTGINYGYTF.

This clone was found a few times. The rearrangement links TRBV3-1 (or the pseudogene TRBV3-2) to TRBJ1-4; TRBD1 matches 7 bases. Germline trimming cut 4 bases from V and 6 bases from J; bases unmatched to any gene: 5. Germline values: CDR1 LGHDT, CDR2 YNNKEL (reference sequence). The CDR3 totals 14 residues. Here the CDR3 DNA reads TGTGCCAGCAGCCTTGATGACAGGGATGAAAAACTGTTTTTT. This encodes CASSLDDRDEKLFF.

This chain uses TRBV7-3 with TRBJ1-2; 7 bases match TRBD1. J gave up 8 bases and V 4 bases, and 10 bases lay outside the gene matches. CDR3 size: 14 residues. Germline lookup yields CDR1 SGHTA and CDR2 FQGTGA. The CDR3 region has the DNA TGTGCCAGCAGCTCCACCACAGGGGTCGGCGGCTACACCTTC. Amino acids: CASSSTTGVGGYTF.

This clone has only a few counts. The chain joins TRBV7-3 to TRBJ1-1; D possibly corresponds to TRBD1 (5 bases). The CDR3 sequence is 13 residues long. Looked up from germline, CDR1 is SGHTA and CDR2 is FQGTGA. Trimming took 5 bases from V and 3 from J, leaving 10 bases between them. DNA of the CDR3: TGTGCCAGCAGCCAACAGGAATACACTGAAGCTTTCTTT. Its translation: CASSQQEYTEAFF.

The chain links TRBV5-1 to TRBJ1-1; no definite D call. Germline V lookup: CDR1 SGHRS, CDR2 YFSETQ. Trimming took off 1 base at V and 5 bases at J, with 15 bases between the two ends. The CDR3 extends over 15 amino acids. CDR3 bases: TGCGCCAGCAGCTTGCAGACACCCGTGGTTACTGAAGCTTTCTTT. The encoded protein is CASSLQTPVVTEAFF.

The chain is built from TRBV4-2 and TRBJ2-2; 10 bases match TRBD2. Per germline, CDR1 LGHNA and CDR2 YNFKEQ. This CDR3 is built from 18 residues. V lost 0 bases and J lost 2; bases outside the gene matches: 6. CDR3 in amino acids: CASSQDPSGGYNTGELFF. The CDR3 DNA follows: TGTGCCAGCAGCCAAGATCCTAGCGGGGGTTACAACACCGGGGAGCTGTTTTTT.

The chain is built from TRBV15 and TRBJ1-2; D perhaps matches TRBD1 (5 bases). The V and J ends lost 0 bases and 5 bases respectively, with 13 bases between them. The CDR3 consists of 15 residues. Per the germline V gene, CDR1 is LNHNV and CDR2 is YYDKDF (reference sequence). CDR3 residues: CATSRDPKTAYGYTF. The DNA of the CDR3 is TGTGCCACCAGCAGAGATCCGAAGACAGCGTATGGCTACACCTTC.

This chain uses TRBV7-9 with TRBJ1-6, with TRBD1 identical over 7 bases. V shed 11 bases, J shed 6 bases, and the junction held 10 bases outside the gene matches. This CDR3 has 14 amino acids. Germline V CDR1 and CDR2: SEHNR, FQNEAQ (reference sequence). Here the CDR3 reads CARQEAGGNSPLHF. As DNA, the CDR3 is TGTGCCCGTCAAGAAGCAGGGGGTAATTCACCCCTCCACTTT.

The CDR3 nucleotides read TGTGCCAGCAGCCAAGGACAGGGGCGTGGAAAACTGTTTTTT. Translated, it gives CASSQGQGRGKLFF. The genes are TRBV3-1 (or the pseudogene TRBV3-2) and TRBJ1-4; 8 nucleotides align to TRBD1. CDR1 is LGHDT, CDR2 YNNKEL, per germline (reference sequence). The CDR3 is made up of 14 amino acids. Losses at the gene ends were 1 base for V and 10 bases for J; bases not matched to a gene: 5.

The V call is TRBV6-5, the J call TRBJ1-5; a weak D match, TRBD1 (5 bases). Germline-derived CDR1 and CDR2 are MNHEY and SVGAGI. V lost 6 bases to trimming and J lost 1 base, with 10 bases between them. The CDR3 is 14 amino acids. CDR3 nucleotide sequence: TGTGCCAGCAGCCTCGACAGAAGCAATCAGCCCCAGCATTTT. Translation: CASSLDRSNQPQHF.

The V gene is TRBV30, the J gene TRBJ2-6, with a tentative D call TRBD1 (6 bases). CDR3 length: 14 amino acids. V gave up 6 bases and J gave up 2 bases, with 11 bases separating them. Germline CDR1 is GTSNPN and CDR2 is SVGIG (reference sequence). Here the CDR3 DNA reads TGTGCCTGCCTACCAGGGGCTGGGGCCAACGTCCTGACTTTC. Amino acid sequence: CACLPGAGANVLTF.

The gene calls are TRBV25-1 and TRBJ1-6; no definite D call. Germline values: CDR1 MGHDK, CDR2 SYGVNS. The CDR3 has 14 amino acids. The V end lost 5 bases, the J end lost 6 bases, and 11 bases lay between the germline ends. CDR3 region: CASSQALGNSPLHF. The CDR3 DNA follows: TGTGCCAGCAGTCAGGCCCTGGGTAATTCACCCCTCCACTTT.

The CDR3 is CSARDTATGNTIYF. In nucleotides, the CDR3 is TGCAGCGCCCGGGACACTGCAACTGGAAACACCATATATTTT. The rearrangement uses TRBV29-1 and TRBJ1-3, with D perhaps TRBD1 (6 bases). The V end lost 7 bases, the J end lost 2 bases, and 15 bases lay between the germline ends. The V gene's germline CDR1 is SQVTM and CDR2 ANQGSEA. CDR3 length: 14 residues.

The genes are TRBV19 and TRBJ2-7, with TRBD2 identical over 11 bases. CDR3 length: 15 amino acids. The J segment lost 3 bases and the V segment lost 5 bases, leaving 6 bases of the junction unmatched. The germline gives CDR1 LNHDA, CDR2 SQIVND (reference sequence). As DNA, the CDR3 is TGTGCCAGTAGTCCTCCTAGCGGGGGGTTCTACGAGCAGTACTTC. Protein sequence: CASSPPSGGFYEQYF.

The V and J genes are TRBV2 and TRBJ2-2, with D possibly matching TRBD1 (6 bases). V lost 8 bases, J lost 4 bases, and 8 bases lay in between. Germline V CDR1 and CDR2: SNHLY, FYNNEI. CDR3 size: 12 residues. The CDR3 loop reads CASSRGTGELFF. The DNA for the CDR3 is TGTGCCAGCTCCAGGGGCACCGGGGAGCTGTTTTTT. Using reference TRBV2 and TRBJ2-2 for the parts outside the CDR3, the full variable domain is EPEVTQTPSHQVTQMGQEVILRCVPISNHLYFYWYRQILGQKVEFLVSFYNNEISEKSEIFDDQFSVERPDGSNFTLKIRSTKLEDSAMYFCASSRGTGELFFGEGSRLTVL.